This T cell receptor (beta chain) is from a study of blood T cell repertoires in COVID-19. In the study overall: PBMCs, B-cell-depleted T cells, or T cells were the source of the cDNA or gDNA that made up the material.

TCRdb keeps only in-frame clones here, not all; method: immunoSEQ multiplex PCR. The sample holds fewer than 200,000 clones, around 90% seen once. Germline-derived CDR1 and CDR2 are MNHEY and SVGAGI. Trimming stripped 2 bases from V and 4 bases from J, with 14 bases between. The CDR3 spans 15 residues. This chain uses TRBV6-5 with TRBJ1-2; weak D call: TRBD1 (6 bases). The TCR comes from a man aged 45 to 65 who had recovered from COVID-19. Sequenced material: peripheral blood. The CDR3, as DNA: TGTGCCAGCAGTTACACCAGGGGAAACTCCTATGGCTACACCTTC. It is translated as CASSYTRGNSYGYTF.